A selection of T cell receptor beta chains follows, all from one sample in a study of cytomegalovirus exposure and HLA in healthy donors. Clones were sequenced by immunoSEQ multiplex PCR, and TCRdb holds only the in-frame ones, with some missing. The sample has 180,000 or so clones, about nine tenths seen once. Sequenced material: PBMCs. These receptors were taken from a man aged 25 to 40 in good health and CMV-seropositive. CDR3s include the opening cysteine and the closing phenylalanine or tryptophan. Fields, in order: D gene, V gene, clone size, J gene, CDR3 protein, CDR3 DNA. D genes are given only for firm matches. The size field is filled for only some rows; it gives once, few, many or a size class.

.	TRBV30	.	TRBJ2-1	CAWSVSNNEQFF	TGTGCCTGGAGTGTATCCAACAATGAGCAGTTCTTC
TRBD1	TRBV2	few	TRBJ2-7	CASTGQGVTGEQYF	TGTGCCAGCACCGGGCAGGGGGTTACTGGCGAGCAGTACTTC
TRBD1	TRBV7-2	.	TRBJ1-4	CASSLPGGYEKLFF	TGTGCCAGCAGCTTGCCAGGGGGCTATGAAAAACTGTTTTTT
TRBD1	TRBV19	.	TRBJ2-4	CASAQQGANIQYF	TGTGCCAGTGCCCAACAGGGGGCAAACATTCAGTACTTC
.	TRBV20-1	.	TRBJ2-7	CSARTSYEQYF	TGCAGTGCCCGGACTTCCTACGAGCAGTACTTC
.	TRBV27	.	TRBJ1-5	CASSKGGPLNQPQHF	TGTGCCAGCAGCAAGGGGGGGCCACTCAATCAGCCCCAGCATTTT
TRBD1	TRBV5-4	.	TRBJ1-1	CASSFTGVDTEAFF	TGTGCCAGCAGCTTTACAGGGGTGGATACTGAAGCTTTCTTT
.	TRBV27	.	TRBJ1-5	CASSLQGGIAQPQHF	TGTGCCAGCAGCCTCCAAGGGGGAATAGCTCAGCCCCAGCATTTT
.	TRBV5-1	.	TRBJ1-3	CASSLSGGNGNTIYF	TGCGCCAGCAGCTTGTCCGGGGGGAACGGAAACACCATATATTTT
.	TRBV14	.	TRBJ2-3	CASSQERTQYF	TGTGCCAGCAGCCAAGAGAGGACGCAGTATTTT
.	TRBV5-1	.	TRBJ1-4	CASSAAGLAAGEKLFF	TGCGCCAGCAGCGCGGCGGGGCTCGCGGCGGGGGAAAAACTGTTTTTT
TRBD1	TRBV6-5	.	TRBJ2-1	CASSSFGTGVNEQFF	TGTGCCAGCAGTTCATTCGGGACAGGCGTAAATGAGCAGTTCTTC